This T cell receptor (beta chain) comes out of a study of blood T cell repertoires in COVID-19. V lost 8 bases to trimming and J lost 7 bases, with 11 bases between them. Looked up from germline, CDR1 is MDHEN and CDR2 is SYDVKM. This CDR3 contains 12 residues. Data came from immunoSEQ multiplex PCR; TCRdb stores just in-frame clones and leaves some out. The sample records 250,000 to 350,000 clones, 80% to 95% being singletons. J is TRBJ1-4 and V is TRBV28; TRBD1 is a possible D gene (5 bases). Sample: PBMCs or T cells enriched from blood (not recorded which). The receptor was isolated from a woman in her 30s who had recovered from COVID-19. CDR3 amino acids: CASGGAGEKLFF. Written as DNA, the CDR3 is TGTGCCAGCGGCGGGGCTGGTGAAAAACTGTTTTTT.